Following are 21 T cell receptor beta chains from one sample sequenced in a study of spatial heterogeneity in lung cancer. TCRdb re-analysed the 5' RACE reads in MiXCR, keeping a single row per CDR3 protein. Of 25,000 or so distinct CDR3 sequences listed, 5.5% to 7% are singletons. Time point here: blood at routine non-recurrence follow-up after resection. The study sequenced unsorted whole RNA from tumor, nontumor lung or frozen PBMC. This material consisted of PBMCs, taken at follow-up. The source of these receptors is a male donor with early-stage non-small cell lung cancer.

The table lists this clonotype with a few counts. The rearrangement links TRBV7-9 to TRBJ1-1; D ambiguous. CDR1 is SEHNR and CDR2 is FQNEAQ in the germline V gene (reference sequence). V lost 0 bases to trimming and J lost 0 bases, with 2 bases between them. This CDR3 has 13 residues. For the CDR3, the DNA is TGTGCCAGCAGCTTAGCATTGAACACTGAAGCTTTCTTT. Translating it yields CASSLALNTEAFF.

This clonotype was detected ten times or more. J is TRBJ1-1 and V is TRBV20-1, with D possibly TRBD1 on 6 matching bases. CDR3 length: 15 residues. The ends were cut back, 6 bases at V and 4 bases at J, with 21 bases in the middle. Germline V gene sequence: CDR1 DFQATT, CDR2 SNEGSKA (reference sequence). The CDR3 spells CSAVESRQAGTEAFF. CDR3 coding DNA: TGCAGTGCCGTAGAGAGCAGACAGGCCGGCACTGAAGCTTTCTTT.

This clonotype was seen repeatedly, ten times or more. The rearrangement links TRBV2 to TRBJ2-3; D may be TRBD2 (6 bases). The CDR3 length is 15 residues. Germline CDR1 reads SNHLY; CDR2 reads FYNNEI. The V end lost 1 base, the J end lost 5 bases, and 13 bases lay between the germline ends. The CDR3 spells CASSEVTGGIDTQYF. DNA of the CDR3: TGTGCCAGCAGTGAAGTAACCGGAGGGATAGATACGCAGTATTTT.

This clonotype was detected many times. The J gene is TRBJ2-3, the V gene TRBV27; 7 bases agree with TRBD2. The CDR3 is made up of 13 amino acids. Germline V gene sequence: CDR1 MNHEY, CDR2 SMNVEV (reference sequence). J lost 4 bases, V lost 3 bases, and 1 base had no gene match. The CDR3 coding sequence is TGTGCCAGCAGTTTGGCGGGAGCAGATACGCAGTATTTT. Its translation: CASSLAGADTQYF.

This clonotype was picked up many times. This chain uses TRBV6-2 or TRBV6-3 with TRBJ2-3; no definite D call. The CDR3 consists of 12 residues. V dropped 6 bases and J dropped 6 bases, with 10 bases sitting between them. Germline assignment: CDR1 MNHEY and CDR2 SVGEGT. This chain's CDR3 is CASSRLLDTQYF. Here the CDR3 DNA reads TGTGCCAGCAGCCGACTCCTGGATACGCAGTATTTT.

The table lists this clonotype with many counts. This sequence joins TRBV2 and TRBJ2-3, with TRBD1 identical over 7 bases. With 4 bases clipped from V and 1 base from J, the junction kept 5 bases outside the gene matches. Germline CDR1 is SNHLY and CDR2 is FYNNEI. The CDR3 has 15 amino acids. CDR3 nucleotide sequence: TGTGCCAGCAGTGCAAAGGGACAGCGCACAGATACGCAGTATTTT. Translated, it gives CASSAKGQRTDTQYF.

This clonotype was counted at least ten times. CDR3 residues: CAISEAGYEQYV. Written as DNA, the CDR3 is TGTGCCATCAGTGAAGCAGGTTACGAGCAGTACGTC. The chain is built from TRBV10-3 and TRBJ2-7; D unresolved. V was shortened by 3 bases and J by 4 bases, with 7 bases between the two germline ends. The V gene's germline CDR1 is ENHRY and CDR2 SYGVKD. The CDR3 is 12 residues long.

This clonotype has at least ten counts. In nucleotides, the CDR3 is TGTGCCAGCAGCCTCGTTCGGACTTCGAACACCGGGGAGCTGTTTTTT. Amino acids: CASSLVRTSNTGELFF. V gene TRBV11-2 combines with J gene TRBJ2-2; D may be TRBD2 (5 bases). CDR3 length equals 16 residues. V was shortened by 5 bases and J by 0 bases, with 13 bases between the two germline ends. Germline V gives CDR1 SGHAT, CDR2 FQNNGV.

The chain is built from TRBV15 and TRBJ1-2; no clear D. Looked up from germline, CDR1 is LNHNV and CDR2 is YYDKDF (reference sequence). Trimming pared 0 bases from V and 6 bases from J, leaving 5 bases between. CDR3 length: 12 residues. CDR3 nucleotides: TGTGCCACCAGCAGAGAGGCTCATGGCTACACCTTC. Protein sequence: CATSREAHGYTF.

This clonotype occurred many times. The rearrangement uses TRBV29-1 and TRBJ1-2; D ambiguous. The CDR3 has 12 amino acids. CDR1 is SQVTM and CDR2 is ANQGSEA in the germline V gene. V lost 3 bases, J lost 5 bases, and 10 bases lay in between. CDR3 sequence: CSVDPEVYGYTF. CDR3 nucleotide sequence: TGCAGCGTTGATCCGGAAGTGTATGGCTACACCTTC.

The sample holds a few counts of this clonotype. The rearrangement uses TRBV18 and TRBJ2-1; D possibly corresponds to TRBD1 (6 bases). Trimming stripped 2 bases from V and 4 bases from J, with 9 bases between. The CDR3 spans 14 residues. Looked up from germline, CDR1 is KGHSH and CDR2 is LQKENI. The CDR3 sequence: CASSPTGIYNEQFF. In DNA, the CDR3 is TGTGCCAGCTCACCAACAGGGATTTACAATGAGCAGTTCTTC.

This clonotype occurred many times. The V call is TRBV27, the J call TRBJ2-7; D remains unclear. In germline, CDR1 is MNHEY, CDR2 SMNVEV (reference sequence). The CDR3 has 13 amino acids. Trimming removed 6 bases from V and 0 bases from J, with 9 bases in between. This CDR3 is CASSRANSYEQYF. CDR3 sequence (DNA): TGTGCCAGCAGCCGGGCCAACTCCTACGAGCAGTACTTC.

In this sample, this clonotype is medium-sized. The chain uses TRBV29-1 and TRBJ1-5; D is ambiguous. The V gene's germline CDR1 is SQVTM and CDR2 ANQGSEA. The CDR3 runs 13 residues. V lost 6 bases and J lost 0, with 9 bases in between. The CDR3 sequence: CSVGRDSNQPQHF. In DNA, the CDR3 is TGCAGCGTCGGTAGGGATAGCAATCAGCCCCAGCATTTT.

This clonotype was observed at least ten times. V is TRBV6-5 and J is TRBJ1-2, with D hard to call. Germline CDR1 is MNHEY and CDR2 is SVGAGI. Trimming shortened V by 5 bases and J by 2 bases, and 12 bases separated the two germline ends. The CDR3 consists of 14 residues. The CDR3 coding sequence is TGTGCCAGCAGTCAACAGCAAGGAAACTATGGCTACACCTTC. This codes for CASSQQQGNYGYTF.

This chain uses TRBV2 with TRBJ2-7, with a weak D call TRBD1 (6 bases). Trimming took 6 bases from V and 4 from J, leaving 13 bases between them. Germline CDR1 SNHLY, CDR2 FYNNEI. CDR3 length: 13 residues. In nucleotides, the CDR3 is TGTGCCAGCAGGGACAGTAAAGGGTACGAGCAGTACTTC. Protein: CASRDSKGYEQYF. The full variable domain, in which reference TRBV2 and TRBJ2-7 provide the parts outside the CDR3, is EPEVTQTPSHQVTQMGQEVILRCVPISNHLYFYWYRQILGQKVEFLVSFYNNEISEKSEIFDDQFSVERPDGSNFTLKIRSTKLEDSAMYFCASRDSKGYEQYFGPGTRLTVT.

This clonotype was observed at least ten times. This chain connects TRBV12-3 or TRBV12-4 to TRBJ1-2, with D possibly matching TRBD1 (5 bases). Trimming shortened V by 5 bases and J by 6 bases, and 7 bases separated the two germline ends. CDR3 size: 11 residues. This chain's CDR3 is CASSLGDGYTF. CDR3 nucleotide sequence: TGTGCCAGCAGTCTGGGGGATGGCTACACCTTC.

This clonotype showed up many times. V and J are TRBV6-2 or TRBV6-3 and TRBJ2-2; 7 nucleotides match TRBD1. V lost 5 bases, J lost 2 bases, and 5 bases stayed unmatched. Germline CDR1 MNHEY, CDR2 SVGEGT. The CDR3 contains 15 residues. CDR3 DNA: TGTGCCAGCAGTCGACAGGGAAGTAACACCGGGGAGCTGTTTTTT. Translation: CASSRQGSNTGELFF.

Many counts were recorded for this clonotype. This chain uses TRBV7-2 with TRBJ2-3, with a weak D call TRBD1 (6 bases). There are 15 residues in the CDR3. Trimming took 5 bases from V and 6 from J, leaving 18 bases between them. From germline, CDR1 is SGHTA and CDR2 FQGNSA. The CDR3 sequence is CASSAPSPRGDTQYF. In DNA form, the CDR3 reads TGTGCCAGCAGCGCCCCAAGTCCTAGGGGGGATACGCAGTATTTT.

The V gene is TRBV29-1, the J gene TRBJ1-4, with a possible D match to TRBD1 (6 bases). Per germline, CDR1 SQVTM and CDR2 ANQGSEA. The CDR3 runs 13 residues. The V gene lost 7 bases and the J gene lost 4 bases, with 13 bases spanning the gap. CDR3 amino acids: CSALDSYNEKLFF. Written as DNA, the CDR3 is TGCAGCGCCTTGGACAGCTATAATGAAAAACTGTTTTTT.

This clonotype was seen ten or more times. The V and J genes are TRBV7-2 and TRBJ2-2; 7 bases match TRBD2. Germline CDR1 reads SGHTA; CDR2 reads FQGNSA. This CDR3 has 19 amino acids. V shed 7 bases, J shed 4 bases, and the junction held 21 bases outside the gene matches. For the CDR3, the DNA is TGTGCCAGCACCCTTTCGACGCATTCTTTAGCGGGCCGCACCGGGGAGCTGTTTTTT. It codes for CASTLSTHSLAGRTGELFF.

This clonotype has a handful of counts. V usage is TRBV29-1 and J usage is TRBJ2-7, with 9 bases fitting TRBD2. The CDR3 covers 19 residues. With 0 bases clipped from V and 0 bases from J, the junction kept 15 bases outside the gene matches. The V gene's germline CDR1 is SQVTM and CDR2 ANQGSEA. The CDR3 region is CSVEDPQREATPRSYEQYV. CDR3 DNA sequence: TGCAGCGTTGAAGATCCGCAGCGGGAGGCTACCCCCCGCTCCTACGAGCAGTACGTC.